This T cell receptor beta chain was recorded in a study of blood T cell repertoires in COVID-19. Profiled with immunoSEQ multiplex PCR; TCRdb holds only in-frame clones, not every one. The data show about 55,000 clones, roughly 85% seen once. Trimming cost V 7 bases and J 6 bases, with 27 bases left between them. CDR1 is SQVTM and CDR2 is ANQGSEA in the germline V gene. This CDR3 is 16 amino acids long. The TCR originated in a human donor in a cohort sampled during active or convalescent COVID-19. Sequenced material: peripheral blood. The chain joins TRBV29-1 to TRBJ1-1, with a tentative D call TRBD1 (5 bases). CDR3 DNA: TGCAGCGACGGCCGAGGTGACTCTCCCCGGGGGGCTGAAGCTTTCTTT. Encoded protein: CSDGRGDSPRGAEAFF.